A single sample is the source of the 32 T cell receptor beta chains below, sequenced in a study of blood T cell repertoires in COVID-19. The assay was immunoSEQ multiplex PCR, and TCRdb's table has in-frame clones only and misses some. Found here are about 61,000 clones, approximately 80% of them singletons; the top ten hold about a fifth. Sequenced: peripheral blood. The receptors were sampled from a man older than 75 with active or convalescent COVID-19.

The chain carries TRBV6-1 and TRBJ2-3; possible D gene TRBD2, 6 bases. The CDR3 totals 15 residues. The V end lost 0 bases, the J end lost 7 bases, and 14 bases lay between the germline ends. Germline V gives CDR1 MNHNS, CDR2 SASEGT. The CDR3 region is CASSEAGTHLYTQYF. The CDR3 DNA follows: TGTGCCAGCAGTGAAGCCGGGACTCACCTGTATACGCAGTATTTT.

The chain is built from TRBV7-2 and TRBJ1-5; 10 bases match TRBD1. V shed 5 bases and J 6 bases; nucleotides not matched to a gene: 10. The CDR3 has 16 residues. CDR1 is SGHTA, CDR2 FQGNSA, per germline. The CDR3, as DNA: TGTGCCAGCAGCCTAGGGACAGGGGATTTAGGTCAGCCCCAGCATTTT. It encodes CASSLGTGDLGQPQHF.

The rearrangement uses TRBV7-3 and TRBJ2-3, with D uncertain. With 4 bases removed from V and 4 bases from J, the gap between germline ends came to 12 bases. The CDR3 covers 14 residues. Germline CDR1 and CDR2: SGHTA and FQGTGA. This CDR3 reads CASSYSSVADTQYF. Written as DNA, the CDR3 is TGTGCCAGCAGCTACTCCTCCGTGGCAGATACGCAGTATTTT.

V usage is TRBV4-2 and J usage is TRBJ2-3; TRBD2 matches at 10 bases. The CDR3 length is 18 residues. Trimming removed 0 bases from V and 3 bases from J; junction bases left unmatched: 9. Germline lookup yields CDR1 LGHNA and CDR2 YNFKEQ. CDR3 sequence: CASSQESASGSSTDTQYF. The CDR3, as DNA: TGTGCCAGCAGCCAAGAATCGGCTAGCGGGAGTTCGACAGATACGCAGTATTTT.

The gene calls are TRBV2 and TRBJ2-3; perhaps TRBD2 as D (5 bases). The CDR3 runs 13 residues. The V end lost 3 bases, the J end lost 6 bases, and 10 bases lay between the germline ends. CDR1 SNHLY and CDR2 FYNNEI come from the germline V gene. The CDR3 sequence is CASSENSGDTQYF. Here the CDR3 DNA reads TGTGCCAGCAGTGAGAACAGCGGTGATACGCAGTATTTT.

The genes are TRBV18 and TRBJ1-2, with TRBD1 matching over 7 bases. V trimming: 3 bases; J trimming: 6 bases; junction bases outside the gene matches: 4. The V gene's germline CDR1 is KGHSH and CDR2 LQKENI. CDR3 length equals 13 residues. The CDR3 here is CASSPFDRDGYTF. The CDR3 DNA sequence: TGTGCCAGCTCACCTTTTGACAGGGATGGCTACACCTTC. Variable domain in full (rest from reference TRBV18 and TRBJ1-2): NAGVMQNPRHLVRRRGQEARLRCSPMKGHSHVYWYRQLPEEGLKFMVYLQKENIIDESGMPKERFSAEFPKEGPSILRIQQVVRGDSAAYFCASSPFDRDGYTFGSGTRLTVV.

The chain carries TRBV4-2 and TRBJ2-1; 9 bases are a match to TRBD2. The CDR3 spans 17 residues. Germline V lookup: CDR1 LGHNA, CDR2 YNFKEQ. V shed 4 bases, J shed 5 bases, and the junction held 12 bases outside the gene matches. The CDR3 DNA is TGTGCCAGCAGCCCGGAAAATAGCGGGAGAAGTCACAATGAGCAGTTCTTC. This codes for CASSPENSGRSHNEQFF.

This rearrangement joins TRBV3-1 (or the pseudogene TRBV3-2) to TRBJ2-1; unclear D gene. Germline assignment: CDR1 LGHDT and CDR2 YNNKEL (reference sequence). V was pared by 10 bases and J by 2 bases, with 24 bases between. The CDR3 spans 17 residues. The CDR3: CATRGKSSRPPYNEQFF. Written as DNA, the CDR3 is TGTGCCACAAGAGGAAAATCTTCCCGCCCCCCCTACAATGAGCAGTTCTTC.

The CDR3 loop is CASSLESGGWETQYF. The CDR3 DNA reads TGTGCCAGCAGCTTAGAGTCCGGAGGGTGGGAGACCCAGTACTTC. J is TRBJ2-5 and V is TRBV11-2; TRBD2 might be the D (6 bases). Trimming removed 0 bases from V and 5 bases from J, with 13 bases in between. The CDR3 is 15 residues long. CDR1 and CDR2 (germline): SGHAT, FQNNGV.

The chain employs TRBV11-2 and TRBJ1-2; D remains unclear. This CDR3 contains 13 residues. CDR1 and CDR2 (germline): SGHAT, FQNNGV. V lost 6 bases and J 6 bases, leaving 14 bases between the germline ends. CDR3 bases: TGTGCCAGCAGTGTCACAGTGATAGATGGCTACACCTTC. Its translation: CASSVTVIDGYTF. The whole variable domain, filled in from reference TRBV11-2 and TRBJ1-2, reads EAGVAQSPRYKIIEKRQSVAFWCNPISGHATLYWYQQILGQGPKLLIQFQNNGVVDDSQLPKDRFSAERLKGVDSTLKIQPAKLEDSAVYLCASSVTVIDGYTFGSGTRLTVV.

CDR3 sequence: CASSYSRITDTQYF. The CDR3 DNA follows: TGTGCCAGCAGTTACTCGAGGATCACAGATACGCAGTATTTT. V and J are TRBV6-2 or TRBV6-3 and TRBJ2-3, with D unclear. Germline V gives CDR1 MNHEY, CDR2 SVGEGT. The CDR3 runs 14 residues. V was trimmed by 0 bases and J by 2 bases, leaving 6 bases between them.

The chain uses TRBV10-3 and TRBJ2-1, with 7 bases lining up with TRBD2. Germline lookup yields CDR1 ENHRY and CDR2 SYGVKD. V trimming: 8 bases; J trimming: 4 bases; junction bases outside the gene matches: 2. The CDR3 has 12 amino acids. CDR3: CAIAGEYNEQFF. The CDR3 DNA reads TGTGCCATCGCGGGGGAGTACAATGAGCAGTTCTTC.

The rearrangement links TRBV2 to TRBJ1-5, with a weak D call TRBD1 (6 bases). Germline V lookup: CDR1 SNHLY, CDR2 FYNNEI. The V gene lost 4 bases and the J gene lost 1 base, with 17 bases spanning the gap. The CDR3 has 17 residues. The CDR3 DNA is TGTGCCAGCAGTGGGGGGCAGGGAACGGAGAGCAATCAGCCCCAGCATTTT. This codes for CASSGGQGTESNQPQHF.

A few counts support this clone. The J gene is TRBJ1-3, the V gene TRBV25-1; TRBD1 matches at 9 bases. V dropped 3 bases and J dropped 6; count of bases not matched to a gene: 3. Germline V gene lookup returns CDR1 MGHDK and CDR2 SYGVNS. The CDR3 runs 14 residues. The CDR3 bases are TGTGCCAGCAGTGATACAGGGGGCGAAAACACCATATATTTT. Translated: CASSDTGGENTIYF.

The chain employs TRBV6-5 and TRBJ2-5; D is possibly TRBD1 (6 bases). This CDR3 has 15 residues. With 2 bases removed from V and 3 bases from J, the gap between germline ends came to 13 bases. From germline, CDR1 is MNHEY and CDR2 SVGAGI. CDR3 amino acids: CASSYVNRDKETQYF. The CDR3 region has the DNA TGTGCCAGCAGTTACGTAAACCGGGACAAAGAGACCCAGTACTTC.

The V call is TRBV7-8, the J call TRBJ1-2; D is perhaps TRBD1 (5 bases). The V end was cut by 1 base, the J end by 4 bases, with 16 bases between. The length of the CDR3 is 16 residues. From germline, CDR1 is SGHVS and CDR2 FQNEAQ. The DNA for the CDR3 is TGTGCCAGCAGCTTAGTCAGGCAGGGTAGGAGCTATGGCTACACCTTC. Protein sequence: CASSLVRQGRSYGYTF. The full variable domain, its missing parts supplied by reference TRBV7-8 and TRBJ1-2, is GAGVSQSPRYKVAKRGQDVALRCDPISGHVSLFWYQQALGQGPEFLTYFQNEAQLDKSGLPSDRFFAERPEGSVSTLKIQRTQQEDSAVYLCASSLVRQGRSYGYTFGSGTRLTVV.

The chain employs TRBV28 and TRBJ1-1, with D tentatively TRBD1 (5 bases). This CDR3 has 15 amino acids. V lost 5 bases, J lost 2 bases, and 15 bases lay in between. Germline values: CDR1 MDHEN, CDR2 SYDVKM. The CDR3: CASSGTGDFNTEAFF. The CDR3 nucleotides are TGTGCCAGCAGTGGGACGGGGGACTTCAACACTGAAGCTTTCTTT. Variable domain in full (rest from reference TRBV28 and TRBJ1-1): DVKVTQSSRYLVKRTGEKVFLECVQDMDHENMFWYRQDPGLGLRLIYFSYDVKMKEKGDIPEGYSVSREKKERFSLILESASTNQTSMYLCASSGTGDFNTEAFFGQGTRLTVV.

This sequence joins TRBV7-8 and TRBJ1-5, with 10 positions matching TRBD1. V lost 5 bases and J lost 5; bases outside the gene matches: 3. The CDR3 consists of 14 residues. CDR1 is SGHVS, CDR2 FQNEAQ, per germline. The CDR3 sequence is CASSRGQGDQPQHF. The CDR3 DNA reads TGTGCCAGCAGCCGAGGACAGGGGGATCAGCCCCAGCATTTT.

The V gene is TRBV30, the J gene TRBJ2-3, with 7 nucleotides matching TRBD2. V lost 5 bases, J lost 11 bases, and 16 bases stayed unmatched. Germline V gene sequence: CDR1 GTSNPN, CDR2 SVGIG (reference sequence). The CDR3 covers 14 residues. The CDR3 region has the DNA TGTGCCTGGGGTTACGGGAGGCTCGAGAGGGAGCAGTATTTT. It translates to CAWGYGRLEREQYF.

The chain employs TRBV7-2 and TRBJ2-1; the D is unclear. The germline gives CDR1 SGHTA, CDR2 FQGNSA. The CDR3 runs to 16 residues. V shed 1 base and J shed 0 bases, with 10 bases lying between them. CDR3: CASSLGLTSSYNEQFF. CDR3 sequence (DNA): TGTGCCAGCAGCTTAGGTCTAACGAGCTCCTACAATGAGCAGTTCTTC.

This chain joins TRBV10-2 and TRBJ1-5, with no clear D. The CDR3 sequence is 14 residues long. Trimming left V 2 bases short and J 5 bases short, with 10 bases between. Germline V lookup: CDR1 WSHSY, CDR2 SAAADI. The CDR3 spells CASSEASSYQPQHF. The CDR3 DNA is TGCGCCAGCAGTGAGGCCAGTTCTTATCAGCCCCAGCATTTT.

In DNA, the CDR3 is TGTGCCAGCAGCCAATTAAAAGCCAAAAACATTCAGTACTTC. Translation: CASSQLKAKNIQYF. The J gene is TRBJ2-4, the V gene TRBV3-1 (or the pseudogene TRBV3-2), with D unclear. The V end was cut by 2 bases, the J end by 0 bases, with 5 bases between. In germline, CDR1 is LGHDT, CDR2 YNNKEL (reference sequence). This CDR3 region has 14 residues.

This chain joins TRBV6-5 and TRBJ2-5, with D possibly TRBD2 on 5 matching bases. Trimming shortened V by 2 bases and J by 1 base, and 8 bases separated the two germline ends. This CDR3 is 14 amino acids long. The germline V gene encodes CDR1 MNHEY and CDR2 SVGAGI. CDR3 nucleotides: TGTGCCAGCAGTTACCAACTAGGCCAAGAGACCCAGTACTTC. It translates to CASSYQLGQETQYF.

This clone appeared a single time. The V call is TRBV15, the J call TRBJ1-5; D uncertain. Trimming left V 3 bases short and J 4 bases short, with 13 bases between. Germline V gene data show CDR1 as LNHNV and CDR2 as YYDKDF (reference sequence). This CDR3 spans 15 amino acids. The CDR3: CATSSEGLGNQPQHF. The CDR3 coding sequence is TGTGCCACCAGCAGCGAGGGCCTAGGTAATCAGCCCCAGCATTTT. Full variable domain (missing parts from reference TRBV15 and TRBJ1-5): DAMVIQNPRYQVTQFGKPVTLSCSQTLNHNVMYWYQQKSSQAPKLLFHYYDKDFNNEADTPDNFQSRRPNTSFCFLDIRSPGLGDTAMYLCATSSEGLGNQPQHFGDGTRLSIL.

V and J are TRBV5-1 and TRBJ2-7; tentatively, D is TRBD1 (5 bases). The germline V and J ends were trimmed by 0 bases and 4 bases, with 5 bases remaining between them. Germline V CDR1 and CDR2: SGHRS, YFSETQ. The CDR3 is made up of 12 amino acids. The chain's CDR3 is CASSLDRYEQYF. CDR3 bases: TGCGCCAGCAGCTTGGACAGGTACGAGCAGTACTTC.

The CDR3 protein is CASSLEVPRDEQYF. The CDR3 coding sequence is TGCGCCAGCAGCTTGGAAGTTCCCCGGGACGAGCAGTACTTC. V usage is TRBV5-1 and J usage is TRBJ2-7, with D unclear. The CDR3 is 14 residues long. From germline, CDR1 is SGHRS and CDR2 YFSETQ. V gave up 0 bases and J gave up 5 bases, with 12 bases separating them.

J is TRBJ2-6 and V is TRBV2; D unresolved. Germline loops: CDR1 SNHLY, CDR2 FYNNEI. CDR3 size: 14 residues. The V end was cut by 5 bases, the J end by 0 bases, with 5 bases between. The CDR3 region is CASSPDSGANVLTF. The CDR3 DNA is TGTGCCAGCAGTCCAGACTCTGGGGCCAACGTCCTGACTTTC.

The chain is built from TRBV7-3 and TRBJ2-3; 8 bases line up with TRBD1. The CDR3 runs 11 residues. The ends lost 5 bases at V and 10 bases at J; junction bases unmatched: 2. Germline CDR1 reads SGHTA; CDR2 reads FQGTGA. CDR3 region: CASSPGGAQYF. In DNA form, the CDR3 reads TGTGCCAGCAGCCCAGGGGGCGCGCAGTATTTT. Full variable domain (rest looked up from reference TRBV7-3 and TRBJ2-3): GAGVSQTPSNKVTEKGKYVELRCDPISGHTALYWYRQSLGQGPEFLIYFQGTGAADDSGLPNDRFFAVRPEGSVSTLKIQRTERGDSAVYLCASSPGGAQYFGPGTRLTVL.

This clone has just one count. The chain links TRBV18 to TRBJ2-2; possible D gene TRBD2, 6 bases. Germline V CDR1 and CDR2: KGHSH, LQKENI. The CDR3 spans 14 residues. V was pared by 8 bases and J by 6 bases, with 16 bases between. In DNA, the CDR3 is TGTGCCAGCCGCCGGGACTCGAAGGCCGGGGAGCTGTTTTTT. Its translation is CASRRDSKAGELFF.

V is TRBV7-9 and J is TRBJ2-1; the match to TRBD2 covers 11 bases. CDR1 SEHNR and CDR2 FQNEAQ come from the germline V gene (reference sequence). The length of the CDR3 is 19 residues. V gave up 4 bases and J gave up 1 base; unmatched junction bases: 12. In DNA, the CDR3 is TGTGCCAGCAGCTACCCGGGACTAGCGGAGAGAGGGTCCTACAATGAGCAGTTCTTC. Translated, it gives CASSYPGLAERGSYNEQFF.

The chain couples TRBV2 to TRBJ1-2; the D is unclear. V lost 7 bases and J lost 8, with 11 bases in between. From germline, CDR1 is SNHLY and CDR2 FYNNEI. The CDR3 sequence is 11 residues long. The CDR3 nucleotides read TGTGCCAGCACGCAGTTGGGCGGCTACACCTTC. It encodes CASTQLGGYTF.

The sample holds a few counts of this clone. The chain links TRBV5-8 to TRBJ2-1; possible D gene TRBD2, 6 bases. Trimming stripped 0 bases from V and 7 bases from J, with 14 bases between. This CDR3 is built from 15 residues. Germline-derived CDR1 and CDR2 are SGHTS and YDEGEE. This CDR3 is CASSLGAAGKNEQFF. In DNA, the CDR3 is TGTGCCAGCAGCTTGGGGGCGGCGGGAAAGAATGAGCAGTTCTTC.